This TCR beta chain was sequenced during a study of T cell clonotyping in hematopoietic cell transplantation. Background on the study: Recipient samples before transplant were obtained post-cytoreduction. General study results and limits: Graft donor and pretransplant recipient Inverse Simpson Index values predicted broader posttransplant TCR diversity. Pathologically expanded recipient clonotypes increased progressively from day 30 to day 180 as diversity fell. At the given depth, recipient repertoires were over 95% de novo clonotypes.

As concerns this clone: Its target is not known.

The time point was: recipient sample about 28 days before transplant, after cytoreduction. V was cut by 3 bases and J by 0 bases, with 14 bases left in between. The length of the CDR3 is 17 residues. Germline CDR1 is MDHEN and CDR2 is SYDVKM. TCRdb's table, derived via immunoSEQ multiplex PCR, lists solely in-frame clones and lacks some. This table has about 41,000 clones, approximately 81% appearing once. This clonotype was sampled from a man in his 60s with acute myeloid leukemia. Some clones in this sample may be carry-over from other donors' samples. Material: peripheral blood mononuclear cells, obtained before stem cell transplant. The chain has TRBV28 and TRBJ1-4; D remains unclear. The CDR3 DNA follows: TGTGCCAGCAGTTTTAATCGGCAAATCGCAACTAATGAAAAACTGTTTTTT. It translates to CASSFNRQIATNEKLFF.